The entry below gives a single TCR beta chain sequence along with its context. Its antigen is not identified. The sample belongs to a study of shared clonotypes between healthy human individuals. Whole-study results and caveats: The study generally estimated greater richness for naive than memory subsets. Shared clonotypes across all four donors exceeded non-shared ones in generation probability.

CD8 cells regarded as naive lacked CD45RO, were positively chosen for CCR7, and omitted terminally differentiated effector memory CD45RA+ cells. CDR1 and CDR2 (germline): SGHDN, FVKESK. Trimming cost V 4 bases and J 4 bases, with 15 bases left between them. This CDR3 has 15 amino acids. Assay runs were performed at deep level. Libraries were prepared by immunoSEQ multiplex PCR; TCRdb keeps only in-frame clonotypes and omits some of them. Here the sample spans around 550,000 clones, around 96% being singletons. The chain uses TRBV14 and TRBJ2-3; D call uncertain. The sequence was collected from a woman aged 25 to 39 in good health. The sequenced sample was naive CD8+ T cells sorted from blood. The CDR3 DNA sequence: TGTGCCAGCAGCCCAGGTCAGAGGCATCCAGATACGCAGTATTTT. It translates to CASSPGQRHPDTQYF.